This is a list of T cell receptor beta chains from one sample in a study of cytomegalovirus exposure and HLA in healthy donors. Libraries were prepared by immunoSEQ multiplex PCR; TCRdb keeps only in-frame clonotypes and omits some of them. The sample lists 150,000 to 200,000 clones, about 63% seen once, with around 3% in the top ten. The specimen sequenced was PBMCs. These receptors were taken from a woman aged 40 to 50 in good health and CMV-seropositive. The CDR3 runs from the conserved cysteine through the conserved F or W. D genes are given only for firm matches. Part of the rows lack a size; the others show once, few, many or a class for expanded clones.

TRBJ2-7 few TRBV4-1 NA TGCGCCAGCAGCCAAGCAACCGTGACAGGAATCTCCTACGAGCAGTACTTC CASSQATVTGISYEQYF
TRBJ1-1 few TRBV5-1 NA TGCGCCAGCAGCTTGTCAGGGCTGGGGAACACTGAAGCTTTCTTT CASSLSGLGNTEAFF
TRBJ1-1 NA TRBV19 NA TGTGCCAGTAGTGTACACCACAGGGTAACTGAAGCTTTCTTT CASSVHHRVTEAFF
TRBJ1-5 NA TRBV7-9 TRBD1 TGTGCCAGCAGCTTCGGACAGGGATCAGCTAGTAGCCAGCCCCAGCATTTT CASSFGQGSASSQPQHF
TRBJ2-1 NA TRBV11-2 NA TGTGCCAGCAGCAGCGGGACACTCAATGAGCAGTTCTTC CASSSGTLNEQFF
TRBJ2-3 NA TRBV6-1 TRBD2 TGTGCCAGCAGCATAATAGCGGGTGCCACAGATACGCAGTATTTT CASSIIAGATDTQYF
TRBJ1-2 few TRBV28 NA TGTGCCAGCACTCTAGGAAAGGGGGTCTATGGCTACACCTTC CASTLGKGVYGYTF
TRBJ2-3 NA TRBV4-2 TRBD2 TGTGCCAGCAGCCAAGGGGCTGGTAGCGGGAACACAGATACGCAGTATTTT CASSQGAGSGNTDTQYF
TRBJ2-7 few TRBV6-5 NA TGTGCCAGCAGCCCTCACGGTTGGGAGCAGTACTTC CASSPHGWEQYF
TRBJ2-5 few TRBV6-1 TRBD2 TGTGCCAGCAGTGATCTAGCGGGGCGGGAGACCCAGTACTTC CASSDLAGRETQYF
TRBJ1-5 NA TRBV6-6 NA TGTGCCAGCAGTTCTCGAGGGAGACATAGCAATCAGCCCCAGAATTTT CASSSRGRHSNQPQNF
TRBJ2-7 NA TRBV7-8 NA TGTGCCAGCAGCTTAGCGATTTGGGACATCTCCTACGAGCAGTACTTC CASSLAIWDISYEQYF
TRBJ2-3 once TRBV13 TRBD2 TGTGCCAGCAGCACCAACCCCAACGGGGGGGCGGTAGATACGCAGTATTTT CASSTNPNGGAVDTQYF
TRBJ1-1 NA TRBV5-4 TRBD1 TGTGCCAGCACCCGACAGGGGTTGAACACTGAAGCTTTCTTT CASTRQGLNTEAFF
TRBJ1-4 NA TRBV5-6 TRBD1 TGTGCCAGCAGCTTCAGGGGGCCGGGAGAAAAACTGTTTTTT CASSFRGPGEKLFF
TRBJ1-6 NA TRBV19 TRBD1 TGTGCCAGTAGCCGGGACAGGGCTCAGGGATCACCCCTCCACTTT CASSRDRAQGSPLHF